The 27 T cell receptor beta chains below all came from one sample that was sequenced in a study of T-cell reconstitution after alpha-beta-depleted transplantation in children. Preparing the TCRbeta library involved the use of unique molecular identifiers. TCRdb called the PCR reads again in MiXCR, with one record for every CDR3 protein. The repertoire holds around 700,000 distinct CDR3 sequences, with 10% to 15% as singletons. The starting material was PBMCs, obtained before TCRalphabeta/CD19-depleted stem cell transplant. Receptor source: a girl aged 2-9 years with congenital amegakaryocytic thrombocytopenia, due to receive a stem cell transplant.

This clonotype was observed a handful of times. V is TRBV29-1 and J is TRBJ2-3; the D is unclear. V lost 7 bases and J 3 bases, leaving 14 bases between the germline ends. CDR1 is SQVTM and CDR2 is ANQGSEA in the germline V gene. The CDR3 loop spans 13 amino acids. In nucleotides, the CDR3 is TGCAGCGGTCTCATAGACCCAACAGATACGCAGTATTTT. Its protein is CSGLIDPTDTQYF.

The sample holds many counts of this clonotype. This chain joins TRBV6-5 and TRBJ1-1; no firm D call. The germline CDR1 and CDR2 sequences are MNHEY and SVGAGI. This CDR3 contains 16 residues. V gave up 0 bases and J gave up 3 bases, with 14 bases separating them. This CDR3 reads CASSYSWRDWDTEAFF. The DNA of the CDR3 is TGTGCCAGCAGTTACTCGTGGAGGGATTGGGACACTGAAGCTTTCTTT.

This clonotype showed up many times. This sequence joins TRBV9 and TRBJ2-3, with D perhaps TRBD2 (6 bases). This CDR3 has 15 amino acids. Germline assignment: CDR1 SGDLS and CDR2 YYNGEE. V lost 4 bases to trimming and J lost 4 bases, with 16 bases between them. The CDR3 DNA reads as TGTGCCAGCAGCCCCGGGAATAGCGGCTCAGATACGCAGTATTTT. Translated: CASSPGNSGSDTQYF.

This clonotype was counted between two and nine times. J is TRBJ2-5 and V is TRBV27; no reliable D call. This CDR3 has 14 amino acids. Deletions cut 8 bases from V and 2 bases from J, with 15 bases between. Germline assignment: CDR1 MNHEY and CDR2 SMNVEV (reference sequence). The CDR3 here is CASGYLDQQETQYF. CDR3 nucleotides: TGTGCCAGCGGGTATCTAGACCAGCAAGAGACCCAGTACTTC.

There are many counts of this clonotype. This rearrangement joins TRBV12-3 or TRBV12-4 to TRBJ1-1, with TRBD1 identical over 7 bases. The CDR3 consists of 12 residues. Trimming at V came to 4 bases and at J to 11 bases, leaving 7 bases not matched to a gene. The CDR3 sequence is CASSSHRGMAFF. The CDR3 coding sequence is TGTGCCAGCAGTTCACACAGGGGTATGGCTTTCTTT.

This clonotype was counted ten times or more. The chain is built from TRBV7-9 and TRBJ2-1, with D possibly being TRBD2 (6 bases). CDR1 and CDR2 (germline): SEHNR, FQNEAQ (reference sequence). Deletions cut 1 base from V and 4 bases from J, with 14 bases between. The CDR3 spans 16 residues. CDR3 sequence: CASSLVGSGVYNEQFF. In nucleotides, the CDR3 is TGTGCCAGCAGCTTAGTCGGGTCGGGAGTTTACAATGAGCAGTTCTTC.

This clonotype has a count of ten or more. V usage is TRBV6-5 and J usage is TRBJ1-5; D is ambiguous. This CDR3 comprises 17 residues. Germline-derived CDR1 and CDR2 are MNHEY and SVGAGI. Trimming pared 2 bases from V and 3 bases from J, leaving 17 bases between. The CDR3 bases are TGTGCCAGCAGTTACACCTTCAAGGAGGGCCCCAATCAGCCCCAGCATTTT. This gives the protein CASSYTFKEGPNQPQHF.

The DNA of the CDR3 is TGTGCCAGCAGCAGTACTATTAGCGGGAGGGCGACCGGGGAGCTGTTTTTT. This gives the protein CASSSTISGRATGELFF. The V gene is TRBV7-9, the J gene TRBJ2-2; 11 bases are a match to TRBD2. V lost 5 bases to trimming and J lost 5 bases; unmatched junction nucleotides: 10. Germline lookup yields CDR1 SEHNR and CDR2 FQNEAQ (reference sequence). This CDR3 is 17 amino acids long.

This clonotype was recorded at least ten times. The V gene is TRBV29-1, the J gene TRBJ2-3; D is ambiguous. Trimming removed 6 bases from V and 0 bases from J, with 4 bases in between. Germline loops: CDR1 SQVTM, CDR2 ANQGSEA. The CDR3 has 11 residues. The CDR3 coding sequence is TGCAGCGTCCCCAGCACAGATACGCAGTATTTT. Translation gives CSVPSTDTQYF.

This clonotype came up many times. The chain recombines TRBV12-3 or TRBV12-4 with TRBJ2-7, with 8 bases fitting TRBD2. CDR3 length: 13 amino acids. V trimming: 8 bases; J trimming: 0 bases; junction bases outside the gene matches: 3. The CDR3 region has the DNA TGTGCCAGCTCGGGAGGGGGCTCCTACGAGCAGTACTTC. Its translation: CASSGGGSYEQYF.

This clonotype was seen a few times. The CDR3 DNA follows: TGTGCCAGCAGCAAAGTTGTGCCACTCTATAGGGGTGAGCAGTTCTTC. Translating gives CASSKVVPLYRGEQFF. V is TRBV21-1 and J is TRBJ2-1; TRBD1 was called by the table and not checked on the DNA. TRBV21-1 is reported as a pseudogene. CDR3 length: 16 residues.

This clonotype was detected ten times or more. V gene TRBV7-2 combines with J gene TRBJ2-7, with D perhaps matching TRBD2 (6 bases). From germline, CDR1 is SGHTA and CDR2 FQGNSA. Trimming removed 2 bases at V and 7 bases at J, with 15 bases between. This CDR3 spans 14 amino acids. The CDR3 spells CASSLNSGSPEQYF. The CDR3 nucleotides read TGTGCCAGCAGCTTAAATAGCGGCAGCCCGGAGCAGTACTTC. The entire variable domain, with the rest obtained from reference TRBV7-2 and TRBJ2-7, is as follows: GAGVSQSPSNKVTEKGKDVELRCDPISGHTALYWYRQSLGQGLEFLIYFQGNSAPDKSGLPSDRFSAERTGGSVSTLTIQRTQQEDSAVYLCASSLNSGSPEQYFGPGTRLTVT.

Here the CDR3 DNA reads TGCGCCATTACGGCCGGGACAAAAGAGACCCAGTACTTC. This gives the protein CAITAGTKETQYF. V usage is TRBV23-1 and J usage is TRBJ2-5; tentatively, D is TRBD1 (6 bases). TRBV23-1 qualifies as an ORF whose function is uncertain. The CDR3 length is 13 residues. V was shortened by 10 bases and J by 3 bases, with 15 bases between the two germline ends.

The chain recombines TRBV5-1 with TRBJ2-2, with 8 bases fitting TRBD2. V was clipped by 7 bases and J by 5 bases; unmatched bases: 7. Germline V CDR1 and CDR2: SGHRS, YFSETQ. CDR3 length: 14 amino acids. The CDR3 region has the DNA TGCGCCAGCCAGGGGACTAGGGTAACCGGGGAGCTGTTTTTT. Protein sequence: CASQGTRVTGELFF.

The V gene is TRBV20-1, the J gene TRBJ2-3; D ambiguous. Germline V gives CDR1 DFQATT, CDR2 SNEGSKA (reference sequence). The CDR3 is 14 residues long. The V end was cut by 3 bases, the J end by 3 bases, with 13 bases between. CDR3 loop: CSASLTVVTDTQYF. CDR3 DNA: TGCAGTGCTAGTCTGACGGTGGTTACAGATACGCAGTATTTT.

In this sample, this clonotype turned up once. This chain joins TRBV15 and TRBJ1-5, with D possibly being TRBD1 (6 bases). The V end lost 4 bases, the J end lost 0 bases, and 10 bases lay between the germline ends. The CDR3 is 15 residues long. Germline CDR1 LNHNV, CDR2 YYDKDF (reference sequence). For the CDR3, the DNA is TGTGCCACCAGCATCAACAGGGATAGCAATCAGCCCCAGCATTTT. This gives the protein CATSINRDSNQPQHF.

This clonotype was found many times. The chain recombines TRBV28 with TRBJ2-7, with TRBD2 matching over 8 bases. V gave up 2 bases and J gave up 0 bases; unmatched junction bases: 15. The CDR3 consists of 19 residues. Germline V gene lookup returns CDR1 MDHEN and CDR2 SYDVKM. DNA of the CDR3: TGTGCCAGCAGTTTAGACCTTAGCGGGACCCTTACCAGCTCCTACGAGCAGTACTTC. The encoded protein is CASSLDLSGTLTSSYEQYF.

This clonotype was counted many times. The chain carries TRBV28 and TRBJ1-5; no reliable D call. V gave up 5 bases and J gave up 4 bases, with 18 bases separating them. Germline-derived CDR1 and CDR2 are MDHEN and SYDVKM. The CDR3 covers 16 residues. The CDR3 DNA sequence: TGTGCCAGCAGTCATCGACCCGGGATCTTAAATCAGCCCCAGCATTTT. Residues: CASSHRPGILNQPQHF.

Turning to this clonotype: A much larger clone sits a single nucleotide away, making a read error possible. The J gene is TRBJ1-5, the V gene TRBV9; 8 nucleotides match TRBD1. CDR3 size: 16 residues. From germline, CDR1 is SGDLS and CDR2 YYNGEE. The CDR3 coding sequence is TGTGCCAGCAGCCCCCACCCCGGACAGGGATCACAGCCCCAGCCTTTT. It yields the protein CASSPHPGQGSQPQPF.

This clonotype was counted ten times or more. The J gene is TRBJ2-1, the V gene TRBV12-3 or TRBV12-4; D may match TRBD1 or TRBD2 (6 bases each). The CDR3 has 15 residues. Trimming removed 6 bases from V and 8 bases from J, with 20 bases in between. CDR3: CASSPKAEGGDEQFF. The CDR3 region has the DNA TGTGCCAGCAGCCCTAAAGCGGAGGGGGGCGATGAGCAGTTCTTC.

This chain uses TRBV19 with TRBJ2-7; the D gene is possibly TRBD2 (5 bases). This CDR3 spans 14 amino acids. Per the germline V gene, CDR1 is LNHDA and CDR2 is SQIVND (reference sequence). The V end was cut by 7 bases, the J end by 2 bases, with 15 bases between. CDR3 amino acids: CASTRGLPTYEQYF. In nucleotides, the CDR3 is TGTGCCAGTACCCGCGGGCTGCCGACCTACGAGCAGTACTTC.

In its sample, this clonotype was seen many times. V and J are TRBV20-1 and TRBJ2-7; 8 bases match TRBD2. The V gene end was trimmed by 4 bases and the J gene end by 6 bases; junction bases not matched to a gene: 11. CDR1 and CDR2 (germline): DFQATT, SNEGSKA (reference sequence). CDR3 length equals 14 residues. The CDR3 coding sequence is TGCAGTGCTACAAAAACGGGAGGGCTACTCGAGCAGTACTTC. It codes for CSATKTGGLLEQYF.

The chain carries TRBV5-1 and TRBJ2-7; D possibly uses TRBD1 or TRBD2 (5 bases each). The CDR3 length is 16 residues. V lost 3 bases and J 3 bases, leaving 19 bases between the germline ends. Germline CDR1 is SGHRS and CDR2 is YFSETQ. The CDR3 DNA reads as TGCGCCAGCAGCTCCAAATACGGGACCGTAGGCTACGAGCAGTACTTC. Residues: CASSSKYGTVGYEQYF.

This clonotype was recorded a few times. This chain connects TRBV12-3 or TRBV12-4 to TRBJ2-5; 9 positions match TRBD2. The ends lost 7 bases at V and 3 bases at J; junction bases unmatched: 15. This CDR3 is built from 17 residues. The CDR3 bases are TGTGCCAGCACCGCAAGTCCGGGTAGCGGGAGTAAAGAGACCCAGTACTTC. Translating gives CASTASPGSGSKETQYF.

There are many counts of this clonotype. The gene calls are TRBV7-6 and TRBJ2-3; tentative D call: TRBD2 (5 bases). V was shortened by 1 base and J by 2 bases, with 22 bases between the two germline ends. The CDR3 has 19 amino acids. The germline CDR1 and CDR2 sequences are SGHVS and FNYEAQ. CDR3 bases: TGTGCCAGCAGCTTAGACCCCCCAGCGGAACCAATTTACACAGATACGCAGTATTTT. This gives the protein CASSLDPPAEPIYTDTQYF.

In its sample, this clonotype was seen many times. The chain carries TRBV20-1 and TRBJ1-4; the D is unclear. The CDR3 is 13 residues long. CDR1 is DFQATT, CDR2 SNEGSKA, per germline (reference sequence). The CDR3 sequence is CSPLRVTNEKLFF. In DNA form, the CDR3 reads TGCAGCCCTTTAAGGGTAACTAATGAAAAACTGTTTTTT.

There are many counts of this clonotype. The chain recombines TRBV5-1 with TRBJ2-3, with TRBD2 matching 8 bases. The V and J ends lost 4 bases and 3 bases, in that order; junction bases with no gene match: 4. The CDR3 runs to 14 residues. Germline CDR1 and CDR2: SGHRS and YFSETQ. CDR3 DNA: TGCGCCAGCAGCCCACTAGCGGTTACAGATACGCAGTATTTT. Translation gives CASSPLAVTDTQYF.